This TCR beta chain originates from a study of blood T cell repertoires in COVID-19. Study-level information: The United States, Italy and Spain provided the acute and convalescent COVID-19 samples. PBMCs, B-cell-depleted T cells, or T cells were the source of the cDNA or gDNA that made up the material.

Authors' data handling: Amplification from reference gene primers served as the basis for estimated nucleated cell counts. TCRdb's table, derived via immunoSEQ multiplex PCR, lists solely in-frame clones and lacks some. The V and J calls and clone size are taken from that table; D and trimming were inferred from the DNA. The top ten hold about a tenth of the sample, which has about 29,000 clones, roughly nine tenths seen once. The V end was cut by 4 bases, the J end by 1 base, with 4 bases between. CDR3 length: 12 residues. Germline assignment: CDR1 GTSNPN and CDR2 SVGIG (reference sequence). This TCR derives from a human donor in a cohort sampled during active COVID-19. Sequences were obtained from peripheral blood. The chain combines TRBV30 with TRBJ2-2; D uncertain. In DNA form, the CDR3 reads TGTGCCTGGACGGTGAACACCGGGGAGCTGTTTTTT. Translating it yields CAWTVNTGELFF.